Listed below are T cell receptor beta chains from one sample, sequenced in a study of blood T cell repertoires in COVID-19. Data came from immunoSEQ multiplex PCR; TCRdb stores just in-frame clones and leaves some out. Here the sample spans about 240,000 clones, approximately 83% being singletons. The source material was peripheral blood. The receptors shown here come from a man aged 25-40 years who had recovered from COVID-19. The CDR3 runs from the conserved cysteine through the conserved F or W. D genes are given only for firm matches. Where a row states a size, it is once, few, many or the class of an expanded clone; other rows omit it.

size	V	J	D	DNA	CDR3
NA	TRBV11-2	TRBJ2-5	TRBD1	TGTGCCAGCAGCTTGGAATGGACAGGGGAAGAGACCCAGTACTTC	CASSLEWTGEETQYF
NA	TRBV6-5	TRBJ1-1	TRBD1	TGTGCCAGCAGTCCGGGACAGGCAACGCCCGAAGCTTTCTTT	CASSPGQATPEAFF
NA	TRBV5-1	TRBJ1-1	NA	TGCGCCAGCAGCTTGGTGGAGGCGGTTGAAGCTTTCTTT	CASSLVEAVEAFF
NA	TRBV5-4	TRBJ1-4	NA	TGTGCCAGCAGCCGGGAGGGAGGCATTTCAACTAATGAAAAACTGTTTTTT	CASSREGGISTNEKLFF
few	TRBV19	TRBJ1-6	TRBD1	TGTGCCAGTAGTAGAACCCCGGGACAGAATTCACCCCTCCACTTT	CASSRTPGQNSPLHF
few	TRBV19	TRBJ1-5	TRBD1	TGTGCCAGTAGTATCGGACAGGGATGGGGCAATCAGCCCCAGCATTTT	CASSIGQGWGNQPQHF
NA	TRBV11-2	TRBJ1-6	NA	TGTGCCAGCAGCTTAGCGCAGGGGCCAACCCTCCACTTT	CASSLAQGPTLHF
NA	TRBV12-3/TRBV12-4	TRBJ2-5	TRBD2	TGTGCCAGCAGTTCCTCCGGACTAGCACAGTACTTC	CASSSSGLAQYF
NA	TRBV3-1/TRBV3-2	TRBJ2-7	TRBD1	TGTGCCAGCAGCCAAGATACAGGGGTATGGAACGAGCAGTACTTC	CASSQDTGVWNEQYF
NA	TRBV13	TRBJ1-4	TRBD1	TGTGCCAGCAGCTTGGGACAGGGAAATGAAAAACTGTTTTTT	CASSLGQGNEKLFF
NA	TRBV7-2	TRBJ2-4	TRBD2	TGTGCCAGCAGCGGCGGGGGAGCGGGCAAAAACATTCAGTACTTC	CASSGGGAGKNIQYF
once	TRBV4-2	TRBJ1-5	NA	TGTGCCAGCAGCCCGGGACTGAGCAATCAGCCCCAGCATTTT	CASSPGLSNQPQHF
NA	TRBV6-6	TRBJ1-5	NA	TGTGCCAGCGTCCGGGGGGATAGCAATCAGCCCCAGCATTTT	CASVRGDSNQPQHF
NA	TRBV7-8	TRBJ1-6	TRBD1	TGTGCCAGCAGCTTACCCCCGGGACAGATAAGCTCCTATAATTCACCCCTCCACTTT	CASSLPPGQISSYNSPLHF
NA	TRBV2	TRBJ1-2	NA	TGTGCCAGCAGTCGTATTATAGACCCAGGAAACTATGGCTACACCTTC	CASSRIIDPGNYGYTF
NA	TRBV4-2	TRBJ2-3	TRBD1	TGTGCCAGCAGCTCAGGGGGCGGCGGGGTTTATGTAGATACGCAGTATTTT	CASSSGGGGVYVDTQYF
NA	TRBV14	TRBJ2-5	NA	TGTGCCAGCAGCCAAGAGGGGACTCACGGCGAGACCCAGTACTTC	CASSQEGTHGETQYF
NA	TRBV3-1/TRBV3-2	TRBJ2-5	NA	TGTGCCAGCAGCCAACCCCAGCTGGGGGGGGGCGAGACCCAGTACTTC	CASSQPQLGGGETQYF
NA	TRBV28	TRBJ1-1	TRBD1	TGTGCCAGCATCAGGGGACAGGGCGTCTTGAACACTGAAGCTTTCTTT	CASIRGQGVLNTEAFF
NA	TRBV5-4	TRBJ1-1	TRBD1	TGTGCCAGCAGCTTGGACAGGGGGTATACTGAAGCTTTCTTT	CASSLDRGYTEAFF
NA	TRBV3-1/TRBV3-2	TRBJ1-5	TRBD1	TGTGCCAGCAGCCCTGGGACAGGGGTTGAACAGCCCCAGCATTTT	CASSPGTGVEQPQHF